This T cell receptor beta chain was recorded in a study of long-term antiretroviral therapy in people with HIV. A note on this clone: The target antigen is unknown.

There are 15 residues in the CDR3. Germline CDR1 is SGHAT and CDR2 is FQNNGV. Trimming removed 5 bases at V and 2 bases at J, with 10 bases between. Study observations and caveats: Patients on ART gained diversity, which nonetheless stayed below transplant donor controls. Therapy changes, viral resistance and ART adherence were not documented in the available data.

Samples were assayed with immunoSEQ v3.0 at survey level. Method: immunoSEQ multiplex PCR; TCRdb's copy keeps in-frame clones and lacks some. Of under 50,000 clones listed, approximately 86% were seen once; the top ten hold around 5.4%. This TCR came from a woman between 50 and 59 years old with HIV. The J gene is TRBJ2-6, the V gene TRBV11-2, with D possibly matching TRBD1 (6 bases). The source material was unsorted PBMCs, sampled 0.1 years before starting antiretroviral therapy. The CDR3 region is CASSTTGTGANVLTF. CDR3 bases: TGTGCCAGCAGCACGACAGGTACTGGGGCCAACGTCCTGACTTTC.